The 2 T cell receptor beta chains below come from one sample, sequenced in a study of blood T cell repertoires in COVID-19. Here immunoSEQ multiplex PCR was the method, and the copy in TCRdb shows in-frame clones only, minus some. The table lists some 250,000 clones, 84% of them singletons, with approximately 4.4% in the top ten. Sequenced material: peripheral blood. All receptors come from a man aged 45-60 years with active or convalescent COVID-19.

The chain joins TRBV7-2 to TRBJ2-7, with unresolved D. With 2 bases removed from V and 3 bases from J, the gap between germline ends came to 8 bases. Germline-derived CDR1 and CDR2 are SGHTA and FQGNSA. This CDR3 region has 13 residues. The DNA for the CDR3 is TGTGCCAGCAGCTTAATGAGGATCTACGAGCAGTACTTC. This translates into CASSLMRIYEQYF.

The CDR3 nucleotides read TGTGCCAGCAGCCAAGATTATTCCCCTGCTGAAGCTTTCTTT. It encodes CASSQDYSPAEAFF. The rearrangement joins TRBV3-1 (or the pseudogene TRBV3-2) to TRBJ1-1; D gene ambiguous. Germline CDR1 LGHDT, CDR2 YNNKEL (reference sequence). The CDR3 spans 14 residues. V gave up 0 bases and J gave up 6 bases, with 11 bases separating them.